The 2 T cell receptor beta chains reported below all come from one sample, sequenced in a study of cytomegalovirus exposure and HLA in healthy donors. The study ran its PCR with 60 Vbeta and 13 Jbeta primers. Profiling relied on immunoSEQ multiplex PCR, and the TCRdb table lists in-frame clones only, not all of them. This repertoire shows 210,000 or so clones, about 80% found once; its top ten account for approximately 0.63%. Source material: PBMCs. These receptors all come from a man younger than 30 in good health and CMV-seronegative.

V usage is TRBV19 and J usage is TRBJ2-7, with TRBD1 matching over 10 bases. The length of the CDR3 is 15 residues. CDR1 and CDR2 from the germline V gene are LNHDA and SQIVND (reference sequence). V lost 3 bases, J lost 6 bases, and 8 bases stayed unmatched. CDR3: CASSISGQGHTEQYF. DNA of the CDR3: TGTGCCAGTAGTATCTCGGGACAGGGGCACACCGAGCAGTACTTC. Full variable domain (missing parts from reference TRBV19 and TRBJ2-7): DGGITQSPKYLFRKEGQNVTLSCEQNLNHDAMYWYRQDPGQGLRLIYYSQIVNDFQKGDIAEGYSVSREKKESFPLTVTSAQKNPTAFYLCASSISGQGHTEQYFGPGTRLTVT.

J is TRBJ2-1 and V is TRBV7-9; TRBD2 matches at 11 bases. CDR3 length equals 15 residues. V lost 0 bases, J lost 8 bases, and 3 bases stayed unmatched. CDR1 is SEHNR, CDR2 FQNEAQ, per germline (reference sequence). CDR3 residues: CASSLASGRGDEQFF. The CDR3 coding sequence is TGTGCCAGCAGCTTAGCTAGCGGGAGGGGGGATGAGCAGTTCTTC. Variable domain in full (rest from reference TRBV7-9 and TRBJ2-1): DTGVSQNPRHKITKRGQNVTFRCDPISEHNRLYWYRQTLGQGPEFLTYFQNEAQLEKSRLLSDRFSAERPKGSFSTLEIQRTEQGDSAMYLCASSLASGRGDEQFFGPGTRLTVL.